This TCR beta chain was captured by sequencing in a study of OX40 agonist ivuxolimab in advanced cancers. Study summary: With ivuxolimab, an agonistic anti-OX40 (CD134) antibody, patients were treated.

TCRdb keeps only in-frame clones here, not all; method: immunoSEQ multiplex PCR. Altogether 70,000 or so clones are present, 84% being singletons, with the ten largest covering around 0.77%. The V gene end was trimmed by 2 bases and the J gene end by 7 bases; junction bases not matched to a gene: 6. The CDR3 covers 14 residues. The germline gives CDR1 GTSNPN, CDR2 SVGIG (reference sequence). The TCR was taken from an adult with an advanced solid tumor such as melanoma, head and neck, liver or kidney cancer. The sequencing here drew on CD4+ or CD8+ T cells sorted from blood, taken in a trial of the OX40 agonist ivuxolimab. The chain is built from TRBV30 and TRBJ1-4; the match to TRBD1 covers 8 bases. CDR3 DNA: TGTGCCTGGAGTCCCGGGACAGGCCTTGAAAAACTGTTTTTT. The encoded protein is CAWSPGTGLEKLFF. Together with reference TRBV30 and TRBJ1-4, the CDR3 gives the full variable domain: SQTIHQWPATLVQPVGSPLSLECTVEGTSNPNLYWYRQAAGRGLQLLFYSVGIGQISSEVPQNLSASRPQDRQFILSSKKLLLSDSGFYLCAWSPGTGLEKLFFGSGTQLSVL.